This T cell receptor beta chain was captured by sequencing in a study of cytomegalovirus exposure and HLA in healthy donors. Turning to the study itself: The use of the same platform for the 100 to 150 validation repertoires and the roughly 700 first-cohort repertoires was reported by a later analysis.

The ends were cut back, 4 bases at V and 6 bases at J, with 10 bases in the middle. Germline V gene sequence: CDR1 MNHNS, CDR2 SASEGT. The length of the CDR3 is 13 residues. Here immunoSEQ multiplex PCR was the method, and the copy in TCRdb shows in-frame clones only, minus some. The sample has some 270,000 clones; approximately 86% are singletons. Notes on the study in general: High specificity and sensitivity for cytomegalovirus status were reported for the classifier.

About this clone itself: Antigen unknown.

The receptor was derived from a woman between 18 and 29 years old in good health and CMV-seronegative. The chain uses TRBV6-1 and TRBJ1-5, with D perhaps TRBD1 (5 bases). Sequencing was performed on PBMCs. This CDR3 is CASSGLGVQPQHF. The CDR3 DNA reads TGTGCCAGCAGTGGCTTAGGGGTTCAGCCCCAGCATTTT.